This T cell receptor (beta chain) is from a study of blood T cells in healthy people across ages. A minimum of 7 million PBMCs was isolated per sample. Regarding this clonotype: Its antigen is as yet unknown.

The use of a sample-barcoded 5' primer and a J-beta primer mix characterized a second PCR of about 6 to 12 cycles. TCRdb reprocessed the 5' RACE reads with MiXCR, giving one entry per CDR3 protein. The profile covers 600,000 to 850,000 distinct CDR3 sequences, with approximately 43% appearing a single time and more than 20% taken by the ten largest. V lost 0 bases to trimming and J lost 8 bases, with 13 bases between them. Germline V gene sequence: CDR1 LGHDT, CDR2 YNNKEL (reference sequence). CDR3 length: 14 residues. Notes on the study in general: Aged donors had fewer naive CD4+ cells and lower diversity than long-lived donors.

This clonotype was sampled from a woman aged 55 to 70 in good health. The rearrangement links TRBV3-1 to TRBJ1-1; D might be TRBD1 (5 bases). The sequenced sample was blood. CDR3 in amino acids: CASSQDAGQAEAFF. CDR3 bases: TGTGCCAGCAGCCAAGACGCGGGGCAGGCCGAAGCTTTCTTT.